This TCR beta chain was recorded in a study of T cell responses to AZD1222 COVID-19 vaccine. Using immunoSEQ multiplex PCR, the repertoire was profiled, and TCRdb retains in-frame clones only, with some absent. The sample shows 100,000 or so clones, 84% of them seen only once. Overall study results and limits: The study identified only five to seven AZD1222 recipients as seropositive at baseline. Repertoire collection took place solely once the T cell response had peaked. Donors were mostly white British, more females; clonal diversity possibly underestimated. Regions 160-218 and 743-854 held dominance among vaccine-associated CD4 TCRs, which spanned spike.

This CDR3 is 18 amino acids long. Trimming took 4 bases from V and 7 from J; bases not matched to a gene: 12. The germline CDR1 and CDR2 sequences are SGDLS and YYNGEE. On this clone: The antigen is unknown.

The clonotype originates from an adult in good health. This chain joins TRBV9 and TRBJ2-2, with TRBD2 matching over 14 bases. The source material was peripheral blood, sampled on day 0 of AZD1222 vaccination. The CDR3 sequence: CASSSTGLAGEKGGELFF. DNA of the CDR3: TGTGCCAGCAGCTCCACGGGACTAGCGGGAGAAAAGGGCGGGGAGCTGTTTTTT.